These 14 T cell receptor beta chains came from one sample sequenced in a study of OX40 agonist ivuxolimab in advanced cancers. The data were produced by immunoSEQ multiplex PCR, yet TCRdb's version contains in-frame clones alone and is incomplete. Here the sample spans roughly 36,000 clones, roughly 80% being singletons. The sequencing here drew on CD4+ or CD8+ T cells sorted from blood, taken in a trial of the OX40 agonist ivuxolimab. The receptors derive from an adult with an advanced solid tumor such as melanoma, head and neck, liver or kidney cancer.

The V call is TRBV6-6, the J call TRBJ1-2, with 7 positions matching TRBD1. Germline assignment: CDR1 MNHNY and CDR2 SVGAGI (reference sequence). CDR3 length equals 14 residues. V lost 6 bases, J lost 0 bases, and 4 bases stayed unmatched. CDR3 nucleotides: TGTGCCAGCAGCGGACAGGCGTCTAACTATGGCTACACCTTC. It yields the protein CASSGQASNYGYTF.

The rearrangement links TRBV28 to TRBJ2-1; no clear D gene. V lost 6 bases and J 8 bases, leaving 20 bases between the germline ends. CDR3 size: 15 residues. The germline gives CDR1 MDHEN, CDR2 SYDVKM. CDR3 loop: CASSRGSYGSDEQFF. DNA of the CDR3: TGTGCCAGCAGCCGAGGATCATACGGGTCGGATGAGCAGTTCTTC.

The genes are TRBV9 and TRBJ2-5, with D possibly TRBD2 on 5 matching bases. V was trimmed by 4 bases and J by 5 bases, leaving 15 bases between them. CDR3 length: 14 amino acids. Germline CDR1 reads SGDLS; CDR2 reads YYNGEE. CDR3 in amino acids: CASSSPRVAETQYF. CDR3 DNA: TGTGCCAGCAGCAGCCCGAGGGTAGCGGAGACCCAGTACTTC.

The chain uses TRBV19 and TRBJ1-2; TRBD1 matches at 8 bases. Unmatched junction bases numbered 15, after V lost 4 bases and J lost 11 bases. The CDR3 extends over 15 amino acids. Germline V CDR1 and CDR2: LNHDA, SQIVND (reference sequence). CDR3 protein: CASSTTGGTGRGYTF. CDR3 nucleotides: TGTGCCAGTAGTACCACGGGGGGGACAGGAAGAGGTTACACCTTC.

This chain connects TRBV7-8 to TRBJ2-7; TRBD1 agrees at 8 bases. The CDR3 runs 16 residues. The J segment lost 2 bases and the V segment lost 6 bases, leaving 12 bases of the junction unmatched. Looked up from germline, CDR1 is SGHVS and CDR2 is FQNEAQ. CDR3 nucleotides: TGTGCCAGCAGTCCACAGGGGGAGGAATTAACCTACGAGCAGTACTTC. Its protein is CASSPQGEELTYEQYF.

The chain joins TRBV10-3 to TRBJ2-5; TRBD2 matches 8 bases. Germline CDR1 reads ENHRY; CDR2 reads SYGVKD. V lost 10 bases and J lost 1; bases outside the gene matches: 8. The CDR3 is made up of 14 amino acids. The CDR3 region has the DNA TGTGCCACCGCAACGGGGGGGCCCCAAGAGACCCAGTACTTC. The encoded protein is CATATGGPQETQYF.

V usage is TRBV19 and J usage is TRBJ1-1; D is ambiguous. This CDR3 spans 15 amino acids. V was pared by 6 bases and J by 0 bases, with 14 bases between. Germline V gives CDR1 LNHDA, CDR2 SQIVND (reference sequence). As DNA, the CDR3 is TGTGCCAGTAGCATGATGAGAGGGATGAACACTGAAGCTTTCTTT. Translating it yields CASSMMRGMNTEAFF.

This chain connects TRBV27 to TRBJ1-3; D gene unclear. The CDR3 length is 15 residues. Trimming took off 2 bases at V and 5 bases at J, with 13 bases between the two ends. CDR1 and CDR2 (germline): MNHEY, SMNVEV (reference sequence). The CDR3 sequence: CASSLRLGSRNTIYF. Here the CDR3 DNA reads TGTGCCAGCAGTTTAAGGCTGGGCAGCAGAAACACCATATATTTT.

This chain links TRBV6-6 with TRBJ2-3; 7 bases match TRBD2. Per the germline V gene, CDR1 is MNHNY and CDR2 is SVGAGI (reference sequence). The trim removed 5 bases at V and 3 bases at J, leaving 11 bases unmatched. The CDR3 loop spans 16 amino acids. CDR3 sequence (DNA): TGTGCCAGCAGTACCCAGAGCGGGGCCAGGACAGATACGCAGTATTTT. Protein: CASSTQSGARTDTQYF.

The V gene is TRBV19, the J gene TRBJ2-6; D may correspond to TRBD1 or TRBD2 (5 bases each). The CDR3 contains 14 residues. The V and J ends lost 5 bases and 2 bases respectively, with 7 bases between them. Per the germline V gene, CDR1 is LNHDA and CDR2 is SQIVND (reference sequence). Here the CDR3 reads CASSVGAGANVLTF. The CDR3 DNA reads TGTGCCAGTAGTGTGGGGGCTGGGGCCAACGTCCTGACTTTC.

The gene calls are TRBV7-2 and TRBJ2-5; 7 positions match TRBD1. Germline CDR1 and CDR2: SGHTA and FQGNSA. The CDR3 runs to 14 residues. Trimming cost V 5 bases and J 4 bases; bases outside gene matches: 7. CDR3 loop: CASSHGHRGETQYF. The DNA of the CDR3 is TGTGCCAGCAGCCATGGCCACAGGGGAGAGACCCAGTACTTC. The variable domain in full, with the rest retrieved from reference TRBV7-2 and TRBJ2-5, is GAGVSQSPSNKVTEKGKDVELRCDPISGHTALYWYRQSLGQGLEFLIYFQGNSAPDKSGLPSDRFSAERTGGSVSTLTIQRTQQEDSAVYLCASSHGHRGETQYFGPGTRLLVL.

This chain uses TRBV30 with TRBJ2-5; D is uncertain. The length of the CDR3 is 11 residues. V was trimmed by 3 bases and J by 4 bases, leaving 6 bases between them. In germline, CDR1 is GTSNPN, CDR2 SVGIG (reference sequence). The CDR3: CAWSPGETQYF. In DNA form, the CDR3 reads TGTGCCTGGAGCCCGGGAGAGACCCAGTACTTC.

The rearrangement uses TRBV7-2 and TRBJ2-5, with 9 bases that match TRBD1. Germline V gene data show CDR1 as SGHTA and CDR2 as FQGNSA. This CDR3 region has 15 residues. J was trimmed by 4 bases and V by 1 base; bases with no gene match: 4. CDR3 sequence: CASSLERTGAETQYF. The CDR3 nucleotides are TGTGCCAGCAGCTTAGAGCGGACAGGGGCAGAGACCCAGTACTTC.

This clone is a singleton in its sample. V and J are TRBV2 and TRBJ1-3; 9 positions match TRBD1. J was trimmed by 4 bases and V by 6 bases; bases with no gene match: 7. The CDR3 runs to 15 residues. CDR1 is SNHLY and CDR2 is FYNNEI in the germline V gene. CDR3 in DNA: TGTGCCAGCAGAAACACAGGGGGCTTGGGAAACACCATATATTTT. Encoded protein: CASRNTGGLGNTIYF. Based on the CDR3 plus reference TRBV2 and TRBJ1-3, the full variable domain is EPEVTQTPSHQVTQMGQEVILRCVPISNHLYFYWYRQILGQKVEFLVSFYNNEISEKSEIFDDQFSVERPDGSNFTLKIRSTKLEDSAMYFCASRNTGGLGNTIYFGEGSWLTVV.